Sequencing of this T cell receptor beta chain was carried out in a study of OX40 agonist ivuxolimab in advanced cancers. About the study: A history of anti-PD-1, anti-PD-L1 or anti-CTLA-4 therapy was acceptable, and more than 30% had some.

Enrollment shut out patients with autoimmune disease history or systemic immunosuppression. Profiled with immunoSEQ multiplex PCR; TCRdb holds only in-frame clones, not every one. The repertoire holds about 78,000 clones, approximately 80% seen once, with around 0.48% in the top ten. Regarding the study as a whole: The mean number of expanded clones was higher in CD8+ T cells than in CD4+.

As to this clone: The antigen remains undetermined.

There are 10 residues in the CDR3. Germline assignment: CDR1 DFQATT and CDR2 SNEGSKA (reference sequence). The clonotype originates from an adult with an advanced solid tumor such as melanoma, head and neck, liver or kidney cancer. The sample consisted of CD4+ or CD8+ T cells sorted from blood, taken in a trial of the OX40 agonist ivuxolimab. The chain has TRBV20-1 and TRBJ2-3; D may be TRBD2 (5 bases). CDR3: CGLAPAAQYF. DNA of the CDR3: TGCGGACTCGCCCCTGCTGCGCAGTATTTT.